The source of this T cell receptor (beta chain) is a study of blood T cell repertoires in COVID-19. As for the study in general: Both acute and convalescent COVID-19 samples were obtained from the United States, Italy and Spain.

Only one count was recorded for this clone. V lost 6 bases, J lost 6 bases, and 11 bases lay in between. The CDR3 has 13 residues. Source study methods: The authors estimated nucleated cell counts from reference gene primer amplification. Here immunoSEQ multiplex PCR was the method, and the copy in TCRdb shows in-frame clones only, minus some. V, J and clone size are taken as reported in that table, and D and trimming were inferred from the DNA itself. Of roughly 200,000 clones detected, 65% to 85% appear once; the ten largest clones hold more than 6.5%. The origin of this receptor is a middle-aged man with active or convalescent COVID-19. The chain carries TRBV12-3 or TRBV12-4 and TRBJ2-2; unclear D gene. Sequenced input: peripheral blood. DNA of the CDR3: TGTGCCAGCAGCCGCAGTGATTCCGGGGAGCTGTTTTTT. Translating gives CASSRSDSGELFF.